These T cell receptor beta chains were read from a single sample in a study of glioma-infiltrating T cells after dendritic cell vaccination. Measured with immunoSEQ multiplex PCR; TCRdb has only the in-frame clones, and not every one. The sample records tens of thousands of clones, 85% being singletons. Sequenced here: blood, sampled after dendritic cell vaccination. The source of these receptors is a human donor with glioblastoma. Both conserved end residues are part of each CDR3. The D gene is left open where the match is weak. The size field is filled for only some rows; it gives once, few, many or a size class.

j_call,v_call,clone_size,d_call,cdr3_nt,cdr3_aa
TRBJ1-1,TRBV4-1,.,TRBD1,TGCGCCAGCAGCCAAGGACAGGGGGTGAACACTGAAGCTTTCTTT,CASSQGQGVNTEAFF
TRBJ2-3,TRBV4-2,many,TRBD2,TGTGCCAGCAGCCAAGATGGACCCCTAGCGGGAGCAGATACGCAGTATTTT,CASSQDGPLAGADTQYF
TRBJ2-1,TRBV5-8,once,.,TGTGCCAGCAGCTTGAGGTTGAGCGATGAGCAGTTCTTC,CASSLRLSDEQFF
TRBJ1-5,TRBV7-3,few,.,TGTGCCAGCAGCACCCGAGCCGGGAGGGATCAGCCCCAGCATTTT,CASSTRAGRDQPQHF
TRBJ2-5,TRBV5-4,.,TRBD2,TGTGCCAGCAGTTCCGGAAAAATACTAGCGGGGGACGAGACCCAGTACTTC,CASSSGKILAGDETQYF
TRBJ1-2,TRBV18,once,.,TGTGCCAGCTCACCACCAAACAGGGACAACTATGGCTACACCTTC,CASSPPNRDNYGYTF
TRBJ1-1,TRBV6-5,.,.,TGTGCCAGCAGTTACTCTCTTAGGAACACTGAAGCTTTCTTT,CASSYSLRNTEAFF
TRBJ1-6,TRBV7-8,.,.,TGTGCCAGCAGCCTCGATTCACCCCTCCACTTT,CASSLDSPLHF
TRBJ2-2,TRBV10-2,.,TRBD2,TGCGCCAGCACAGAGATCGGGATGCTAGCGGGGGCCGGGGAGCTGTTTTTT,CASTEIGMLAGAGELFF
TRBJ1-1,TRBV19,.,TRBD1,TGTGCCAGTAGGGACAGGCGGTTTTTGGGGAACACTGAAGCTTTCTTT,CASRDRRFLGNTEAFF
TRBJ1-1,TRBV19,once,TRBD1,TGTGCCAGTAGTACGACACACAGGGGGAACACTGAAGCTTTCTTT,CASSTTHRGNTEAFF
TRBJ2-3,TRBV2,.,TRBD1,TGTGCCAGCAGTAACAGGGGAGATACGCAGTATTTT,CASSNRGDTQYF
TRBJ2-3,TRBV4-1,.,TRBD2,TGCGCCAGCAGCCAAGAGCGGAGCGGGAGAAGCGCAGATACGCAGTATTTT,CASSQERSGRSADTQYF
TRBJ2-7,TRBV27,.,TRBD2,TGTGCCAGCAAAACGGGAGGGTTGTCCTACGAGCAGTACTTC,CASKTGGLSYEQYF
TRBJ2-7,TRBV7-2,.,.,TGTGCCAGCAGCTTATACGAGGGACTCTACGAGCAGTACTTC,CASSLYEGLYEQYF